Presented here are 2 T cell receptor beta chains from one specimen sequenced in a study of OX40 agonist ivuxolimab in advanced cancers. Libraries were prepared by immunoSEQ multiplex PCR; TCRdb keeps only in-frame clonotypes and omits some of them. The sample yields some 85,000 clones, around nine tenths seen once. This specimen consisted of CD4+ or CD8+ T cells sorted from blood, obtained in a trial of the OX40 agonist ivuxolimab. All receptors come from an adult with an advanced solid tumor such as melanoma, head and neck, liver or kidney cancer.

This chain joins TRBV6-1 and TRBJ1-5; D possibly corresponds to TRBD1 (5 bases). This CDR3 is built from 13 residues. The V end lost 6 bases, the J end lost 5 bases, and 11 bases lay between the germline ends. Germline V gives CDR1 MNHNS, CDR2 SASEGT. The CDR3 coding sequence is TGTGCCAGCAGCCGACAGAGAGATCAGCCCCAGCATTTT. Translating gives CASSRQRDQPQHF.

This chain links TRBV11-2 with TRBJ2-1; 13 nucleotides match TRBD2. The CDR3 extends over 13 amino acids. The ends lost 9 bases at V and 7 bases at J; junction bases unmatched: 3. Germline CDR1 and CDR2: SGHAT and FQNNGV. CDR3: CASTGLAGNEQFF. The CDR3, as DNA: TGTGCCAGTACGGGACTAGCGGGGAATGAGCAGTTCTTC.